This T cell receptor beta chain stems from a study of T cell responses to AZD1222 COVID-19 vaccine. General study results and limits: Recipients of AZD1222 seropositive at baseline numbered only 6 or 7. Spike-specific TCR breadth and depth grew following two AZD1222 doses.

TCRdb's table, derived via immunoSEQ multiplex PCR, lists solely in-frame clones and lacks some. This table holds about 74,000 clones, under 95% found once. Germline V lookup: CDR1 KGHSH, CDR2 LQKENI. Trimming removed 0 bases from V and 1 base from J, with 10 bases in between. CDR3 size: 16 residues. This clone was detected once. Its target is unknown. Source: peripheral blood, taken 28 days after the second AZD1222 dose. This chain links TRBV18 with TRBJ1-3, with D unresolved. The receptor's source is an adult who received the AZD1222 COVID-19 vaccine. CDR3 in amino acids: CASSPPLGGSGNTIYF. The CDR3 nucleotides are TGTGCCAGCTCACCACCGCTCGGTGGATCTGGAAACACCATATATTTT.